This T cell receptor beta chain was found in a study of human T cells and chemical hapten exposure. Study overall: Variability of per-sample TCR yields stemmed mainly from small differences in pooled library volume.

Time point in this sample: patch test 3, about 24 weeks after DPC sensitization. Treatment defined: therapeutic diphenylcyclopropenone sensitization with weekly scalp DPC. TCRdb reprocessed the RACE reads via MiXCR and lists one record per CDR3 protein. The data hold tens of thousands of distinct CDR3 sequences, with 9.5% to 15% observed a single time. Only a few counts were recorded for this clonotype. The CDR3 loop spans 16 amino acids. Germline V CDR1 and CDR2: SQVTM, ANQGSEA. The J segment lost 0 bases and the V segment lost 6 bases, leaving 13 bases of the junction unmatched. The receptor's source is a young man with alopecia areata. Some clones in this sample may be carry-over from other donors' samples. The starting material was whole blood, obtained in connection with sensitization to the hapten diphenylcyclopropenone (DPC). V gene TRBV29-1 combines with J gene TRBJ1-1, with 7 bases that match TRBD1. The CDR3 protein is CSVDTGTVFLNTEAFF. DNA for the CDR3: TGCAGCGTCGACACCGGGACAGTTTTCTTGAACACTGAAGCTTTCTTT. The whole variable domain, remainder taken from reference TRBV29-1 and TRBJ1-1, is SAVISQKPSRDICQRGTSLTIQCQVDSQVTMMFWYRQQPGQSLTLIATANQGSEATYESGFVIDKFPISRPNLTFSTLTVSNMSPEDSSIYLCSVDTGTVFLNTEAFFGQGTRLTVV.